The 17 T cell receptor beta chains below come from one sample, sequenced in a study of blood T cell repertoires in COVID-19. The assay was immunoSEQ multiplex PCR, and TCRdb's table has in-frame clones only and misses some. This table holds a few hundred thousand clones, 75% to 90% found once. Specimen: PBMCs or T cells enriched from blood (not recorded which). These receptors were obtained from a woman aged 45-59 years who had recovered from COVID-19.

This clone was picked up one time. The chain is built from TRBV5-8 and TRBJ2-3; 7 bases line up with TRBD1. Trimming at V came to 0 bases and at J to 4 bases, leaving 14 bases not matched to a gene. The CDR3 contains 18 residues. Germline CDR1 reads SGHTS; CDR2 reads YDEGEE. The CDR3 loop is CASSLDRGRVVNPDTQYF. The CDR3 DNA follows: TGTGCCAGCAGCTTGGATAGGGGGCGAGTGGTAAACCCAGATACGCAGTATTTT.

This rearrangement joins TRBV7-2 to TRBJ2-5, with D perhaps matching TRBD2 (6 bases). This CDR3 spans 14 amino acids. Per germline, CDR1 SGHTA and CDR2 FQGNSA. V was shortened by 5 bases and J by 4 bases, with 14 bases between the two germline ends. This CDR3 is CASSLEAGRETQYF. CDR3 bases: TGTGCCAGCAGCCTCGAAGCGGGCCGAGAGACCCAGTACTTC.

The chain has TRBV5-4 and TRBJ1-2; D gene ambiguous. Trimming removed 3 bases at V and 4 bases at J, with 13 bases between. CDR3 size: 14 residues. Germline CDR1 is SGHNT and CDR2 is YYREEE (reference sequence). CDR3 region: CASSSRNSLYGYTF. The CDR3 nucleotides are TGTGCCAGCAGCTCTCGGAACAGTCTCTATGGCTACACCTTC. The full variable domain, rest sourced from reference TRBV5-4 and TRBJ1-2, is ETGVTQSPTHLIKTRGQQVTLRCSSQSGHNTVSWYQQALGQGPQFIFQYYREEENGRGNFPPRFSGLQFPNYSSELNVNALELDDSALYLCASSSRNSLYGYTFGSGTRLTVV.

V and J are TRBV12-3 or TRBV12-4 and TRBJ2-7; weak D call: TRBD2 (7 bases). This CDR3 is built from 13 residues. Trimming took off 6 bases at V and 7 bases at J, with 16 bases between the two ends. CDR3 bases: TGTGCCAGCAGCCCTGGGAGGGGGGATGAGCAGTACTTC. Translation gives CASSPGRGDEQYF.

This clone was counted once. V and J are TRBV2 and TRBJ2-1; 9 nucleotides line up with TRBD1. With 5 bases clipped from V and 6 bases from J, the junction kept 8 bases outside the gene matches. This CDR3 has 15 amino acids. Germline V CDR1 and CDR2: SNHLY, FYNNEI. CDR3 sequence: CASSITGGRGNEQFF. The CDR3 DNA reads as TGTGCCAGCAGTATTACAGGGGGCCGGGGCAATGAGCAGTTCTTC.

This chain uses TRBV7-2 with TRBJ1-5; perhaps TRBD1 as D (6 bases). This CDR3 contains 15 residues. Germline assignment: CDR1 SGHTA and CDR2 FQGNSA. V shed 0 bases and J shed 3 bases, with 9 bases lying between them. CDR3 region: CASSLAGANNQPQHF. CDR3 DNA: TGTGCCAGCAGCTTAGCGGGGGCTAACAATCAGCCCCAGCATTTT.

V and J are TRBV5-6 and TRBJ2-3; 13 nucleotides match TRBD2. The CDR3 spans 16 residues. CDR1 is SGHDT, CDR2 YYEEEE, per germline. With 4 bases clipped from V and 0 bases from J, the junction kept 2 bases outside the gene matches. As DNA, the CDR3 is TGTGCCAGCAGCCTGGGACTAGCGGGGAGCACAGATACGCAGTATTTT. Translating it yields CASSLGLAGSTDTQYF. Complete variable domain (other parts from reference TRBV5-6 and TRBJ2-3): DAGVTQSPTHLIKTRGQQVTLRCSPKSGHDTVSWYQQALGQGPQFIFQYYEEEERQRGNFPDRFSGHQFPNYSSELNVNALLLGDSALYLCASSLGLAGSTDTQYFGPGTRLTVL.

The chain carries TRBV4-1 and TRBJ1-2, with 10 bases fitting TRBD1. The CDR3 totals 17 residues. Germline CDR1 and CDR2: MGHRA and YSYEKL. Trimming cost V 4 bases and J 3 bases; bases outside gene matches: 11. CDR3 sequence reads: CASSPGQGDDSYYGYTF. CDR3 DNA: TGCGCCAGCAGCCCTGGACAGGGGGATGACTCTTACTATGGCTACACCTTC.

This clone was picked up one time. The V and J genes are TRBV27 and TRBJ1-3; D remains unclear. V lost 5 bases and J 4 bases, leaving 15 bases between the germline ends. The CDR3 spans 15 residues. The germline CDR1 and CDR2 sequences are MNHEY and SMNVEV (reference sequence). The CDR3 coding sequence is TGTGCCAGCAGTCCCTTCGGTAGCTCGGGAAACACCATATATTTT. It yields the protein CASSPFGSSGNTIYF.

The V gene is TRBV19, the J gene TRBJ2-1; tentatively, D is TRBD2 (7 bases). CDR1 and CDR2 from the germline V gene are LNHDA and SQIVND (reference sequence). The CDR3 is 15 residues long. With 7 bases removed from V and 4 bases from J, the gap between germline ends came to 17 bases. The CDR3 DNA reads TGTGCCAGTAACGATGGGGGGGCAGGGTACAATGAGCAGTTCTTC. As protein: CASNDGGAGYNEQFF. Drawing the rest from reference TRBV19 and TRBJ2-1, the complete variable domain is DGGITQSPKYLFRKEGQNVTLSCEQNLNHDAMYWYRQDPGQGLRLIYYSQIVNDFQKGDIAEGYSVSREKKESFPLTVTSAQKNPTAFYLCASNDGGAGYNEQFFGPGTRLTVL.

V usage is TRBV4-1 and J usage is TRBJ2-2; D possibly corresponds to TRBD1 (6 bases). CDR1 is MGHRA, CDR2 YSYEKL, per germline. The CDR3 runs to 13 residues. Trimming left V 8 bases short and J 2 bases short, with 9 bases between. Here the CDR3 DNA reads TGCGCCAGCCTGGGACACAACACCGGGGAGCTGTTTTTT. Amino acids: CASLGHNTGELFF.

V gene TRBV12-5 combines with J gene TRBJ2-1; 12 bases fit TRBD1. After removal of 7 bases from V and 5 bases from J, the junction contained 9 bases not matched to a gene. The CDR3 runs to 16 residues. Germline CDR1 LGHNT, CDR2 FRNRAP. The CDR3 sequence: CASARGQGAGDNEQFF. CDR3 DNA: TGTGCTAGTGCCCGGGGACAGGGGGCCGGCGACAATGAGCAGTTCTTC.

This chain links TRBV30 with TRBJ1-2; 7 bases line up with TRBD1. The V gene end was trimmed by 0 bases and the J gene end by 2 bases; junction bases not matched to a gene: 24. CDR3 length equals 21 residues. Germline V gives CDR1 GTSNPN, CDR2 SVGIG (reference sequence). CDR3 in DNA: TGTGCCTGGAGTGTACAAGTTTGGGATACGCCACACCGGGACAGCAACTATGGCTACACCTTC. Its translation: CAWSVQVWDTPHRDSNYGYTF.

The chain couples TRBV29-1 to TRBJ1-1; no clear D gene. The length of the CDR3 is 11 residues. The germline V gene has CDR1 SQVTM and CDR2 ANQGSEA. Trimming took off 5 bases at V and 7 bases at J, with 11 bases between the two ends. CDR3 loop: CSVKKENEAFF. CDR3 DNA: TGCAGCGTTAAAAAGGAGAATGAAGCTTTCTTT.

CDR3 nucleotide sequence: TGTGCCAGCAGTTATTCTTCCGATTCGGGTGAGCAGTTCTTC. Translation gives CASSYSSDSGEQFF. The genes are TRBV6-5 and TRBJ2-1; D uncertain. V shed 3 bases and J shed 9 bases, with 15 bases lying between them. There are 14 residues in the CDR3. Germline assignment: CDR1 MNHEY and CDR2 SVGAGI.

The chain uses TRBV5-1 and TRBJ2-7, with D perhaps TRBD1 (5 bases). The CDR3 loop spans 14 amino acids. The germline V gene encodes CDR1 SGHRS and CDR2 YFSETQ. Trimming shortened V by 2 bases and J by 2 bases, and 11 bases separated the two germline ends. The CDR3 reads CASSLSTATYEQYF. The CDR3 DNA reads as TGCGCCAGCAGCTTATCGACAGCTACCTACGAGCAGTACTTC.

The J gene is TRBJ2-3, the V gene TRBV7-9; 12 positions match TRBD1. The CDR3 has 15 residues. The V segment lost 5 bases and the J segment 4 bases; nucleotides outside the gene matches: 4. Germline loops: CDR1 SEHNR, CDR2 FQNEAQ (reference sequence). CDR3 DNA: TGTGCCAGCAGCACCGGGACAGGGGGCGCAGATACGCAGTATTTT. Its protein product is CASSTGTGGADTQYF. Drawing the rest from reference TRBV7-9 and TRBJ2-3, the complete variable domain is DTGVSQNPRHKITKRGQNVTFRCDPISEHNRLYWYRQTLGQGPEFLTYFQNEAQLEKSRLLSDRFSAERPKGSFSTLEIQRTEQGDSAMYLCASSTGTGGADTQYFGPGTRLTVL.